These 30 T cell receptor beta chains originate from one sample sequenced in a study of T cell responses to AZD1222 COVID-19 vaccine. Assay used: immunoSEQ multiplex PCR; TCRdb lists only in-frame clones, some missing. Here the sample spans tens of thousands of clones, 70% to 85% being singletons. The specimen comprised peripheral blood, sampled on day 0 of AZD1222 vaccination. These receptors were collected from an adult in good health.

The chain has TRBV28 and TRBJ2-5, with 9 bases identical to TRBD1. Germline trimming cut 3 bases from V and 7 bases from J; bases unmatched to any gene: 6. CDR1 is MDHEN, CDR2 SYDVKM, per germline. The CDR3 contains 14 residues. CDR3 sequence reads: CASSLVTGGGTQYF. In DNA form, the CDR3 reads TGTGCCAGCAGTTTGGTGACAGGGGGGGGGACCCAGTACTTC.

This clone has only one observation. The V and J genes are TRBV12-5 and TRBJ2-1; 15 bases fit TRBD2. Trimming removed 3 bases from V and 7 bases from J; junction bases left unmatched: 7. There are 17 residues in the CDR3. CDR1 LGHNT and CDR2 FRNRAP come from the germline V gene. The CDR3 region has the DNA TGTGCTAGTGGTTTACTATCGGGACTAGCGGGAGGTAATGAGCAGTTCTTC. Encoded protein: CASGLLSGLAGGNEQFF.

This chain connects TRBV9 to TRBJ2-1; D may be TRBD2 (5 bases). V dropped 2 bases and J dropped 3 bases, with 15 bases sitting between them. Germline values: CDR1 SGDLS, CDR2 YYNGEE. The CDR3 has 16 residues. The CDR3 nucleotides read TGTGCCAGCAGCGTTATCGGGGTAGCCGTCTACAATGAGCAGTTCTTC. Protein product: CASSVIGVAVYNEQFF.

This clone was counted between two and nine times. The rearrangement uses TRBV29-1 and TRBJ1-2; maybe TRBD1 (6 bases). Trimming stripped 2 bases from V and 10 bases from J, with 14 bases between. In germline, CDR1 is SQVTM, CDR2 ANQGSEA. The CDR3 spans 12 residues. CDR3 DNA: TGCAGCGTTGAAAAGGGGGTCCGGGTCTACACCTTC. This sequence encodes CSVEKGVRVYTF.

The chain employs TRBV7-9 and TRBJ2-5; TRBD2 matches at 10 bases. This CDR3 contains 15 residues. The V segment lost 1 base and the J segment 10 bases; nucleotides outside the gene matches: 9. Germline values: CDR1 SEHNR, CDR2 FQNEAQ (reference sequence). The CDR3 spells CASSLETSGTSGQYF. CDR3 bases: TGTGCCAGCAGCTTAGAAACTAGCGGGACCTCGGGCCAGTACTTC.

Here the CDR3 DNA reads TGTGCCAGCTCACCATCAATAGACGTTGGGGCCACTGAAGCTTTCTTT. As protein: CASSPSIDVGATEAFF. J is TRBJ1-1 and V is TRBV18; possibly TRBD1 for D (5 bases). This CDR3 has 16 amino acids. Germline assignment: CDR1 KGHSH and CDR2 LQKENI. The germline V and J ends were trimmed by 2 bases and 4 bases, with 17 bases remaining between them.

This clone has just a few counts. The chain is built from TRBV5-4 and TRBJ1-2; 11 nucleotides agree with TRBD1. The germline CDR1 and CDR2 sequences are SGHNT and YYREEE (reference sequence). The CDR3 spans 16 residues. J gave up 3 bases and V 4 bases, and 8 bases lay outside the gene matches. CDR3 sequence reads: CASSPGQGGSDYGYTF. The CDR3 DNA follows: TGTGCCAGCAGCCCGGGACAGGGGGGAAGTGACTATGGCTACACCTTC.

This clone appeared a single time. This chain links TRBV4-3 with TRBJ1-4, with 7 nucleotides matching TRBD1. Germline V lookup: CDR1 LGHNA, CDR2 YSLEER. J was trimmed by 6 bases and V by 4 bases; bases with no gene match: 11. CDR3 length equals 16 residues. The CDR3 DNA reads TGCGCCAGCAGCCCCTACAGGGGACCTTTAGATGAAAAACTGTTTTTT. It specifies CASSPYRGPLDEKLFF.

The chain is built from TRBV30 and TRBJ1-6; TRBD1 agrees at 11 bases. The germline V gene has CDR1 GTSNPN and CDR2 SVGIG (reference sequence). V dropped 3 bases and J dropped 8; count of bases not matched to a gene: 6. The CDR3 spans 15 residues. CDR3 in DNA: TGTGCCTGGAGATTTGGGACAGGGGGTCATTCACCCCTCCACTTT. This codes for CAWRFGTGGHSPLHF.

The V and J genes are TRBV29-1 and TRBJ2-2, with D possibly TRBD1 on 5 matching bases. CDR1 and CDR2 from the germline V gene are SQVTM and ANQGSEA. The V gene lost 1 base and the J gene lost 4 bases, with 16 bases spanning the gap. The CDR3 sequence is 16 residues long. Here the CDR3 DNA reads TGCAGCGTTGAAGTGCGAGATAAAAGGGGCACCGGGGAGCTGTTTTTT. Protein: CSVEVRDKRGTGELFF.

The V call is TRBV7-8, the J call TRBJ2-2, with D perhaps TRBD2 (6 bases). This CDR3 comprises 14 residues. Germline-derived CDR1 and CDR2 are SGHVS and FQNEAQ. Trimming cost V 7 bases and J 5 bases, with 14 bases left between them. CDR3 amino acids: CASTPRTTTGELFF. For the CDR3, the DNA is TGTGCCAGCACTCCTCGGACTACAACCGGGGAGCTGTTTTTT.

This chain links TRBV6-5 with TRBJ2-2; D may be TRBD1 (6 bases). From germline, CDR1 is MNHEY and CDR2 SVGAGI. This CDR3 is 14 amino acids long. Trimming took off 10 bases at V and 4 bases at J, with 16 bases between the two ends. This CDR3 reads CATGRGPATGELFF. CDR3 in DNA: TGTGCCACGGGCAGGGGCCCGGCCACCGGGGAGCTGTTTTTT.

This chain uses TRBV9 with TRBJ2-3; a weak D match, TRBD1 (6 bases). CDR1 is SGDLS, CDR2 YYNGEE, per germline. The V gene lost 4 bases and the J gene lost 1 base, with 13 bases spanning the gap. CDR3 size: 15 residues. The CDR3 DNA sequence: TGTGCCAGCAGCCAAACAGGGTTTCGCACAGATACGCAGTATTTT. This encodes CASSQTGFRTDTQYF.

Only one count was recorded for this clone. In DNA, the CDR3 is TGTGCCAGCAGCGTAGGCAGGGTTTGGAATTCACCCCTCCACTTT. Protein product: CASSVGRVWNSPLHF. The chain joins TRBV9 to TRBJ1-6; D might be TRBD1 (5 bases). In germline, CDR1 is SGDLS, CDR2 YYNGEE. The ends were cut back, 0 bases at V and 7 bases at J, with 11 bases in the middle. The CDR3 is made up of 15 amino acids. The variable domain in full, with the rest retrieved from reference TRBV9 and TRBJ1-6, is DSGVTQTPKHLITATGQRVTLRCSPRSGDLSVYWYQQSLDQGLQFLIQYYNGEERAKGNILERFSAQQFPDLHSELNLSSLELGDSALYFCASSVGRVWNSPLHFGNGTRLTVT.

This chain connects TRBV18 to TRBJ1-2; 7 bases are shared with TRBD1. CDR3 length equals 15 residues. Unmatched junction bases numbered 12, after V lost 3 bases and J lost 8 bases. Germline V gives CDR1 KGHSH, CDR2 LQKENI. The CDR3 sequence: CASSPNDREGSGYTF. CDR3 nucleotides: TGTGCCAGCTCACCGAATGACAGGGAGGGGTCCGGCTACACCTTC.

The rearrangement links TRBV7-9 to TRBJ1-1; 7 nucleotides agree with TRBD1. The junction had 6 bases not matched to a gene; V was cut back by 1 base and J by 10 bases. Germline CDR1 is SEHNR and CDR2 is FQNEAQ (reference sequence). The CDR3 extends over 13 amino acids. This CDR3 is CASSLGFQGGAFF. The CDR3 bases are TGTGCCAGCAGCTTAGGGTTTCAGGGGGGAGCTTTCTTT. Variable domain in full (rest from reference TRBV7-9 and TRBJ1-1): DTGVSQNPRHKITKRGQNVTFRCDPISEHNRLYWYRQTLGQGPEFLTYFQNEAQLEKSRLLSDRFSAERPKGSFSTLEIQRTEQGDSAMYLCASSLGFQGGAFFGQGTRLTVV.

The chain joins TRBV27 to TRBJ2-1; TRBD2 is a possible D gene (5 bases). The CDR3 has 14 amino acids. Per the germline V gene, CDR1 is MNHEY and CDR2 is SMNVEV (reference sequence). V was clipped by 10 bases and J by 6 bases, with 19 bases between them. CDR3 sequence: CATRTRRLANEQFF. CDR3 nucleotide sequence: TGTGCCACCAGGACTCGACGCTTGGCCAATGAGCAGTTCTTC.

The chain carries TRBV21-1 and TRBJ1-2. TRBV21-1 is noted as a pseudogene. The CDR3 spans 17 residues. The CDR3 loop is CASSRIQREDSNYGYTF. CDR3 coding DNA: TGTGCCAGCAGCCGAATCCAAAGGGAGGACAGTAACTATGGCTACACCTTC.

The rearrangement uses TRBV9 and TRBJ2-3; 7 bases map to TRBD2. The J segment lost 2 bases and the V segment lost 4 bases, leaving 10 bases of the junction unmatched. Germline V gene lookup returns CDR1 SGDLS and CDR2 YYNGEE. The CDR3 runs 16 residues. In DNA form, the CDR3 reads TGTGCCAGCAGCCTTGGTCTAGCGGCCCCCACAGATACGCAGTATTTT. It translates to CASSLGLAAPTDTQYF. The whole variable domain, filled in from reference TRBV9 and TRBJ2-3, reads DSGVTQTPKHLITATGQRVTLRCSPRSGDLSVYWYQQSLDQGLQFLIQYYNGEERAKGNILERFSAQQFPDLHSELNLSSLELGDSALYFCASSLGLAAPTDTQYFGPGTRLTVL.

The genes are TRBV28 and TRBJ2-3; TRBD1 matches 9 bases. CDR3 length: 15 residues. V was clipped by 6 bases and J by 3 bases; unmatched bases: 7. Germline assignment: CDR1 MDHEN and CDR2 SYDVKM. CDR3 sequence reads: CASRGGQGRTDTQYF. The CDR3 bases are TGTGCCAGCAGGGGGGGACAGGGACGAACAGATACGCAGTATTTT.

The V gene is TRBV25-1, the J gene TRBJ1-4, with 9 positions matching TRBD1. Germline CDR1 MGHDK, CDR2 SYGVNS. The CDR3 contains 16 residues. V gave up 0 bases and J gave up 3 bases; unmatched junction bases: 2. DNA for the CDR3: TGTGCCAGCAGTGAATATAGGACAGGGGCTAATGAAAAACTGTTTTTT. Its translation: CASSEYRTGANEKLFF.

The genes are TRBV30 and TRBJ1-6; 8 bases agree with TRBD1. V lost 0 bases, J lost 10 bases, and 5 bases stayed unmatched. The CDR3 runs 14 residues. The V gene's germline CDR1 is GTSNPN and CDR2 SVGIG (reference sequence). The CDR3 coding sequence is TGTGCCTGGAGTGTAGGGGACAGGATATCACCCCTCCACTTT. Its protein product is CAWSVGDRISPLHF.

The gene calls are TRBV19 and TRBJ1-4; 9 bases line up with TRBD1. CDR3 length: 16 amino acids. The J segment lost 5 bases and the V segment lost 4 bases, leaving 8 bases of the junction unmatched. The germline V gene has CDR1 LNHDA and CDR2 SQIVND (reference sequence). Here the CDR3 DNA reads TGTGCCAGTAGTAGCATAACCGGGACAGGGAATGAAAAACTGTTTTTT. Translated: CASSSITGTGNEKLFF.

The V and J genes are TRBV4-3 and TRBJ2-1, with a tentative D call TRBD2 (6 bases). Germline assignment: CDR1 LGHNA and CDR2 YSLEER. The CDR3 covers 17 residues. With 4 bases removed from V and 0 bases from J, the gap between germline ends came to 16 bases. The DNA for the CDR3 is TGCGCCAGCAGCCGAGCCCTGAGGCGGGACTCCTACAATGAGCAGTTCTTC. The encoded protein is CASSRALRRDSYNEQFF.

The V and J genes are TRBV7-9 and TRBJ1-3; TRBD1 is a possible D gene (5 bases). With 1 base removed from V and 0 bases from J, the gap between germline ends came to 16 bases. There are 18 residues in the CDR3. Germline CDR1 and CDR2: SEHNR and FQNEAQ (reference sequence). This CDR3 reads CASSLGPDSLSSGNTIYF. CDR3 nucleotide sequence: TGTGCCAGCAGCTTAGGACCCGACAGCCTGAGCTCTGGAAACACCATATATTTT. The full variable domain, rest sourced from reference TRBV7-9 and TRBJ1-3, is DTGVSQNPRHKITKRGQNVTFRCDPISEHNRLYWYRQTLGQGPEFLTYFQNEAQLEKSRLLSDRFSAERPKGSFSTLEIQRTEQGDSAMYLCASSLGPDSLSSGNTIYFGEGSWLTVV.

This clone has more than one count but fewer than ten. The V gene is TRBV7-2, the J gene TRBJ2-7; 10 bases match TRBD2. The V gene's germline CDR1 is SGHTA and CDR2 FQGNSA. This CDR3 comprises 13 residues. The J segment lost 4 bases and the V segment lost 7 bases, leaving 4 bases of the junction unmatched. CDR3 coding DNA: TGTGCCAGCACCTCTAGCGGGAGATACGAGCAGTACTTC. Residues: CASTSSGRYEQYF.

The chain uses TRBV4-1 and TRBJ2-1, with 10 positions matching TRBD2. Losses at the gene ends were 3 bases for V and 6 bases for J; bases not matched to a gene: 5. From germline, CDR1 is MGHRA and CDR2 YSYEKL. The CDR3 is made up of 15 amino acids. CDR3 region: CASSHRLAGPNEQFF. As DNA, the CDR3 is TGCGCCAGCAGCCACCGACTAGCGGGCCCCAATGAGCAGTTCTTC.

Only a few counts were recorded for this clone. V usage is TRBV6-6 and J usage is TRBJ2-3, with 8 bases aligning to TRBD2. Germline V gene lookup returns CDR1 MNHNY and CDR2 SVGAGI (reference sequence). J was trimmed by 3 bases and V by 5 bases; bases with no gene match: 7. The CDR3 covers 15 residues. Written as DNA, the CDR3 is TGTGCCAGCAGTCCAGCGGGAGCACAGACAGATACGCAGTATTTT. Its protein product is CASSPAGAQTDTQYF.

The V and J genes are TRBV27 and TRBJ1-3; possibly TRBD1 for D (5 bases). The CDR3 is made up of 13 amino acids. Trimming took 6 bases from V and 4 from J, leaving 10 bases between them. Germline V gene data show CDR1 as MNHEY and CDR2 as SMNVEV (reference sequence). The CDR3 protein is CASRAGTGNTIYF. CDR3 coding DNA: TGTGCCAGCAGGGCGGGGACCGGAAACACCATATATTTT.

This clone was counted once. The genes are TRBV6-5 and TRBJ1-1; TRBD1 is a possible D gene (6 bases). The CDR3 totals 13 residues. From germline, CDR1 is MNHEY and CDR2 SVGAGI. Trimming removed 4 bases at V and 1 base at J, with 7 bases between. The CDR3 sequence is CASSSQGNTEAFF. CDR3 in DNA: TGTGCCAGCAGTTCACAGGGGAACACTGAAGCTTTCTTT.